The source of this T cell receptor beta chain is a study of T cells in Graves' hyperthyroidism and ophthalmopathy (dated by TCRdb to the late 2010s). Concerning the study at large: Peripheral blood was collected at initial diagnosis, before any treatment. A discovery cohort of about a hundred patients, roughly 45 with Graves' ophthalmopathy and 55 to 60 with stable Graves' hyperthyroidism, was used to find distinguishing TCR V-J signatures. Whether ophthalmopathy could be predicted prospectively was tested in an independent validation cohort made up of some 20 hyperthyroidism patients plus 17 patients who later progressed to ophthalmopathy. The 75 to 100 discovery patients were randomly split 7:3 into training and test sets. In addition, the study compared T-cell repertoires in thyroid tissue and in blood from several Graves' hyperthyroidism patients. After blood sampling, hyperthyroidism patients were treated with methimazole at a starting dose of 30 mg daily, and ophthalmopathy patients were treated with high-dose intravenous methylprednisolone. The paper describes TCR Vbeta CDR3 sequencing of around 140 peripheral blood samples, made up of fewer than 50 ophthalmopathy patients, roughly 72 hyperthyroidism patients and 17 progressor patients. What the study reported, not specific to this receptor: In validation, the model predicted progression to ophthalmopathy a median of 6.5 months before onset, with approximately 70% sensitivity and more than 72% specificity. Blood samples also contained most of the expanded thyroid clonotypes (frequency above 0.001), which suggests that blood repertoires may reflect thyroid immune responses. Sample size was not statistically predetermined, and blinding of investigators to group allocation was not performed. In cross-validation, a model built on a 13 V-J signature told ophthalmopathy apart from stable hyperthyroidism with under 90% sensitivity and about 81% specificity, and in testing the same model reached 80%/75%.

The TCR beta CDR3 regions were amplified from RNA transcripts. For the first round of RT-PCR on the TCR CDR3, the HTBI primer set was used together with the Qiagen OneStep RT-PCR kit. A second multiplex PCR round built the libraries, followed by size selection and purification. The libraries were sequenced on an Illumina HiSeq2000 using paired-end 100 bp reads. In the original analysis: SOAPnuke was used to process the raw data, throwing out any read that contained adapters or uncalled bases, had a mean Phred below 15, or lacked an exact constant-primer or identifier match. High-quality paired reads were merged using COPE v1.2.5, and each unique nucleotide sequence was defined as a clonotype. Clonotypes were aligned to IMGT TRBV, TRBD and TRBJ reference segments using MiTCR v1.1. The analysis was restricted to V-J combinations with a frequency above 0.0001, which together covered roughly 99% of the repertoires. The TCS score was defined as F50 (clonal expansion) divided by E x V (chaos), with BLOSUM62-based TCRdist calculated between CDR3 peptides within each V-J. Welch's t-statistics and random forest reduced 500 to 650 V-J features to about 12, which were used in a naive Bayes classifier (R e1071). TCRdb's own reprocessing of the public reads used fastp at Q25 and MiXCR and kept productive beta chains. Merged by CDR3 protein, the rows form single entries marked with the most common genes and DNA. These V and J calls originate from TCRdb's pipeline instead of the authors' own analysis. Across this sample there are 300,000 to 450,000 distinct CDR3 sequences, with 11% to 15% seen only once. Roughly 11% of the sample lies in the top ten.

Stable Graves' hyperthyroidism was defined as no progression to ophthalmopathy during 18 months of follow-up. Hyperthyroidism patients were newly diagnosed, had a disease duration of under 2 months, and were aged 18 to 65 years. The study excluded patients with uncontrolled infections, other autoimmune diseases, pregnancy or lactation. Diagnoses were based on clinical symptoms, serum thyroxine and TRAb, thyroid ultrasound and orbital computed tomography. Ficoll-Paque density gradient centrifugation was used to isolate PBMCs from approximately 11 ml of fresh peripheral blood. Total RNA was extracted with Trizol reagent, and quality was checked on an Agilent 2100 Bioanalyzer. Trimming takes 0 bases off V and 5 bases off J; junction bases not matched to a gene: 1. CDR1 SGHNT and CDR2 YYREEE are derived from the germline V gene (reference sequence). The CDR3 runs 13 residues from the cysteine to the phenylalanine. Of all the DNA, just the CDR3 is kept, 39 bases in frame from base 1.

This clonotype was counted at least ten times. Its antigen is unknown. The sample holds no much larger clone one base away, and base qualities are not on file. The chain couples TRBV5-4 to TRBJ2-7; 8 bases in between match TRBD2. This clonotype was sampled from a woman aged 60 to 75 with Graves' hyperthyroidism. Sequenced input: blood. The nucleotide sequence reads TGTGCCAGCAGCTTGGCACTAGCGGACGAGCAGTACTTC. Its coded protein is CASSLALADEQYF. Joined to the reference TRBV5-4 and TRBJ2-7 proteins, this CDR3 gives the full variable domain: ETGVTQSPTHLIKTRGQQVTLRCSSQSGHNTVSWYQQALGQGPQFIFQYYREEENGRGNFPPRFSGLQFPNYSSELNVNALELDDSALYLCASSLALADEQYFGPGTRLTVT.